Sequencing of this T cell receptor (beta chain) was carried out in a study of cytomegalovirus exposure and HLA in healthy donors. PCR employed 60 Vbeta and 13 Jbeta primers. Assay: immunoSEQ multiplex PCR; the TCRdb copy retains only in-frame clones and omits some. The sample shows some 150,000 clones, around 60% of them seen only once. Germline loops: CDR1 SGHTA, CDR2 FQGTGA. The CDR3 loop spans 15 amino acids. Losses at the gene ends were 5 bases for V and 9 bases for J; bases not matched to a gene: 13. The sequence was obtained from an older woman in good health and CMV-seropositive. Specimen: PBMCs. This chain connects TRBV7-3 to TRBJ2-4; 7 positions match TRBD2. The CDR3 DNA is TGTGCCAGCAGCACCAACGGTGGGGGGGGGAGCATTCAGTACTTC. It is translated as CASSTNGGGGSIQYF.